The 3 T cell receptor beta chains below all came from one sample that was sequenced in a study of cytomegalovirus exposure and HLA in healthy donors. Both 60 Vbeta primers and 13 Jbeta primers went into the PCR. Profiling relied on immunoSEQ multiplex PCR, and the TCRdb table lists in-frame clones only, not all of them. The sample lists 150,000 or so clones, 65% to 80% occurring once. Sequenced sample: PBMCs. The receptors derive from a man between 18 and 29 years old in good health and CMV-seronegative.

The CDR3 loop reads CASSAMLGGGNTQYF. CDR3 sequence (DNA): TGTGCCAGCAGTGCAATGCTGGGCGGGGGTAATACGCAGTATTTT. The V and J genes are TRBV6-1 and TRBJ2-3, with TRBD2 matching 7 bases. With V trimmed by 4 bases and J by 7 bases, 11 bases remained unmatched. CDR3 size: 15 residues. Germline CDR1 reads MNHNS; CDR2 reads SASEGT.

The V and J genes are TRBV19 and TRBJ2-5, with D perhaps TRBD2 (6 bases). V shed 4 bases and J shed 7 bases, with 16 bases lying between them. The CDR3 consists of 14 residues. The germline V gene encodes CDR1 LNHDA and CDR2 SQIVND (reference sequence). The CDR3 spells CASSTSGPAGTQYF. The DNA of the CDR3 is TGTGCCAGTAGTACGAGCGGGCCTGCGGGGACCCAGTACTTC.

Only one count was recorded for this clone. The chain couples TRBV5-1 to TRBJ1-5; tentative D call: TRBD1 (5 bases). This CDR3 contains 15 residues. V was pared by 0 bases and J by 6 bases, with 13 bases between. Germline lookup yields CDR1 SGHRS and CDR2 YFSETQ. The CDR3 region is CASSLAGTMGQPQHF. The CDR3 region has the DNA TGCGCCAGCAGCTTGGCCGGGACTATGGGTCAGCCCCAGCATTTT.